Following are 15 T cell receptor beta chains from one sample sequenced in a study of blood T cell repertoires in COVID-19. Clones were sequenced by immunoSEQ multiplex PCR, and TCRdb holds only the in-frame ones, with some missing. In the table there are just over 350,000 clones, roughly 90% of which are singletons. What was sequenced was PBMCs or T cells enriched from blood (not recorded which). The receptors originated from a woman aged 30 to 39 who had recovered from COVID-19.

The chain couples TRBV19 to TRBJ2-7; TRBD2 matches 8 bases. CDR3 size: 15 residues. Germline V gene data show CDR1 as LNHDA and CDR2 as SQIVND (reference sequence). V lost 6 bases, J lost 1 base, and 8 bases stayed unmatched. The CDR3 DNA sequence: TGTGCCAGTAGCCCCACTAGCGGTGTGTCCTACGAGCAGTACTTC. This sequence encodes CASSPTSGVSYEQYF.

The CDR3 loop reads CASTEGQGDEKLFF. DNA of the CDR3: TGTGCCAGCACCGAGGGACAGGGGGATGAAAAACTGTTTTTT. The rearrangement links TRBV6-6 to TRBJ1-4, with 11 bases fitting TRBD1. Trimming took 7 bases from V and 6 from J; bases not matched to a gene: 4. Germline loops: CDR1 MNHNY, CDR2 SVGAGI (reference sequence). The CDR3 runs 14 residues.

The chain is built from TRBV25-1 and TRBJ1-6, with D possibly TRBD1 on 6 matching bases. Germline V gene data show CDR1 as MGHDK and CDR2 as SYGVNS. The CDR3 has 16 residues. V dropped 4 bases and J dropped 4 bases, with 14 bases sitting between them. The CDR3 coding sequence is TGTGCCAGCAGTGCCACTTCCGGGACATATAATTCACCCCTCCACTTT. Translation: CASSATSGTYNSPLHF.

This chain connects TRBV7-9 to TRBJ2-1, with D maybe TRBD2 (5 bases). Germline-derived CDR1 and CDR2 are SEHNR and FQNEAQ (reference sequence). V dropped 11 bases and J dropped 0 bases, with 8 bases sitting between them. This CDR3 has 12 residues. The CDR3 loop reads CALGSSYNEQFF. The CDR3 DNA is TGTGCCTTAGGGAGCTCCTACAATGAGCAGTTCTTC.

J is TRBJ1-1 and V is TRBV18, with no clear D. V was shortened by 3 bases and J by 1 base, with 9 bases between the two germline ends. CDR1 and CDR2 (germline): KGHSH, LQKENI. The CDR3 contains 14 residues. CDR3 nucleotide sequence: TGTGCCAGCTCACCCACGGTACCGAACACTGAAGCTTTCTTT. It codes for CASSPTVPNTEAFF.

This rearrangement joins TRBV11-2 to TRBJ1-1, with D maybe TRBD1 (5 bases). This CDR3 is built from 16 residues. Per germline, CDR1 SGHAT and CDR2 FQNNGV. V dropped 6 bases and J dropped 4 bases, with 21 bases sitting between them. The CDR3 spells CASRETPVGRGTEAFF. The CDR3 DNA is TGTGCCAGCAGAGAAACTCCAGTGGGAAGGGGCACTGAAGCTTTCTTT.

The chain employs TRBV28 and TRBJ2-4, with TRBD1 identical over 7 bases. From germline, CDR1 is MDHEN and CDR2 SYDVKM. After removal of 5 bases from V and 9 bases from J, the junction contained 7 bases not matched to a gene. The CDR3 sequence is 13 residues long. As DNA, the CDR3 is TGTGCCAGCAGTCCCTCACAGGGGTCCATTCAGTACTTC. It specifies CASSPSQGSIQYF. The variable domain in full, completed from reference TRBV28 and TRBJ2-4, reads DVKVTQSSRYLVKRTGEKVFLECVQDMDHENMFWYRQDPGLGLRLIYFSYDVKMKEKGDIPEGYSVSREKKERFSLILESASTNQTSMYLCASSPSQGSIQYFGAGTRLSVL.

The CDR3 region has the DNA TGTGCCAGCACCTTTCCAGGGACTGAAGCTTTCTTT. This encodes CASTFPGTEAFF. This sequence joins TRBV28 and TRBJ1-1; possibly TRBD1 for D (5 bases). The germline CDR1 and CDR2 sequences are MDHEN and SYDVKM. Trimming cost V 7 bases and J 5 bases, with 11 bases left between them. The CDR3 has 12 amino acids.

This clone turned up a few times. V gene TRBV7-9 combines with J gene TRBJ1-1, with 7 bases lining up with TRBD1. The J segment lost 7 bases and the V segment lost 4 bases, leaving 6 bases of the junction unmatched. Germline V gene data show CDR1 as SEHNR and CDR2 as FQNEAQ (reference sequence). The CDR3 runs 13 residues. CDR3 loop: CASSSTGANEAFF. The CDR3 DNA reads as TGTGCCAGCAGCTCAACAGGGGCGAATGAAGCTTTCTTT.

The chain joins TRBV20-1 to TRBJ2-1; TRBD2 agrees at 13 bases. Germline V gene lookup returns CDR1 DFQATT and CDR2 SNEGSKA (reference sequence). The CDR3 runs to 16 residues. The junction had 9 bases not matched to a gene; V was cut back by 3 bases and J by 7 bases. The CDR3 spells CSASGLAGEEGNEQFF. In nucleotides, the CDR3 is TGCAGTGCTAGTGGACTAGCGGGAGAAGAAGGGAATGAGCAGTTCTTC.

J is TRBJ1-2 and V is TRBV7-2, with 7 bases fitting TRBD1. The CDR3 length is 15 residues. Unmatched junction bases numbered 4, after V lost 1 base and J lost 2 bases. Germline CDR1 reads SGHTA; CDR2 reads FQGNSA. The CDR3 here is CASSLDTGENYGYTF. The CDR3, as DNA: TGTGCCAGCAGCTTAGATACAGGGGAGAACTATGGCTACACCTTC.

This chain links TRBV28 with TRBJ2-1; 9 bases match TRBD1. Germline V lookup: CDR1 MDHEN, CDR2 SYDVKM. The CDR3 length is 17 residues. Trimming cost V 4 bases and J 1 base; bases outside gene matches: 8. The CDR3: CASSYGQGRSSYNEQFF. The CDR3 DNA sequence: TGTGCCAGCAGTTATGGACAGGGGCGCTCATCCTACAATGAGCAGTTCTTC.

The chain joins TRBV5-1 to TRBJ1-1; possibly TRBD1 for D (5 bases). The length of the CDR3 is 11 residues. The ends were cut back, 2 bases at V and 8 bases at J, with 7 bases in the middle. Germline V lookup: CDR1 SGHRS, CDR2 YFSETQ. The CDR3, as DNA: TGCGCCAGCAGCTTCGGGGGGGAAGCTTTCTTT. Translated: CASSFGGEAFF.

This chain joins TRBV19 and TRBJ1-6, with 7 bases identical to TRBD1. V dropped 3 bases and J dropped 9; count of bases not matched to a gene: 20. The germline gives CDR1 LNHDA, CDR2 SQIVND (reference sequence). CDR3 length: 19 residues. The CDR3 region is CASSIGLRTGATDFSPLHF. For the CDR3, the DNA is TGTGCCAGTAGTATTGGCCTCCGTACAGGGGCTACGGATTTTTCACCCCTCCACTTT.

Of note for this clone: Other DNA sequences from this sample encode an identical CDR3 as well. The V gene is TRBV28, the J gene TRBJ2-7; 9 bases line up with TRBD2. V lost 6 bases to trimming and J lost 4 bases; unmatched junction nucleotides: 13. The CDR3 runs 16 residues. Germline CDR1 MDHEN, CDR2 SYDVKM. The CDR3 loop reads CASSPGGAGGLYEQYF. CDR3 sequence (DNA): TGTGCCAGCAGCCCCGGTGGAGCGGGAGGTCTATACGAGCAGTACTTC.